The T cell receptor (beta chain) described here comes from a study of shared clonotypes between healthy human individuals. CDR1 and CDR2 (germline): SGHTA, FQGNSA. This CDR3 is built from 15 residues. The junction had 9 bases not matched to a gene; V was cut back by 5 bases and J by 3 bases. Assay: immunoSEQ multiplex PCR; the TCRdb copy retains only in-frame clones and omits some. This table has around 1,100,000 clones, 60% to 80% appearing once. This clone occurred once. Nashville, Tennessee was home to all donors, each a Caucasian adult. Memory CD4+ cells were the fraction left after CD45RA+ naive selection.

This clonotype was obtained from a man between 18 and 35 years old in good health. Some clones in this sample may be carry-over from other donors' samples. J is TRBJ1-1 and V is TRBV7-2; 7 nucleotides agree with TRBD1. Sequences were obtained from memory CD4+ T cells from PBMCs. Described subset: CD45RA-negative fraction. As DNA, the CDR3 is TGTGCCAGCAGCCTACAGGGGCCGACATACACTGAAGCTTTCTTT. Translating gives CASSLQGPTYTEAFF.